This T cell receptor beta chain was recorded in a study of T cells in Graves' hyperthyroidism and ophthalmopathy. Study-wide results and caveats: Before onset, by a median of approximately 5.9 months, the model predicted ophthalmopathy. By a 13 V-J model, ophthalmopathy was set apart from stable hyperthyroidism. Blood also held most thyroid clonotypes expanded beyond 0.001.

To note about this clonotype: Its antigen is still unknown.

Germline V CDR1 and CDR2: LNHDA, SQIVND (reference sequence). With 5 bases clipped from V and 3 bases from J, the junction kept 10 bases outside the gene matches. This CDR3 is built from 16 residues. RNA transcripts provided the source from which TCR beta CDR3 regions were amplified. Carried out on the TCR CDR3, a first-round RT-PCR used the HTBI primer set. One entry per CDR3 protein, called by TCRdb with MiXCR from the multiplex PCR reads. The sample yields some 560,000 distinct CDR3 sequences, about 14% seen once. The V call is TRBV19, the J call TRBJ2-1, with 7 bases fitting TRBD1. This clonotype was obtained from a middle-aged woman with Graves' hyperthyroidism. Sequencing was performed on blood. In DNA, the CDR3 is TGTGCCAGTAGTGGAATCATTGGGACAGTCTACAATGAGCAGTTCTTC. Amino acid sequence: CASSGIIGTVYNEQFF.